This TCR beta chain was observed in a study of T cell changes during pregnancy in multiple sclerosis. The germline V gene encodes CDR1 MNHEY and CDR2 SMNVEV (reference sequence). The V and J ends lost 10 bases and 1 base respectively, with 17 bases between them. CDR3 size: 14 residues. Method: immunoSEQ multiplex PCR; TCRdb's copy keeps in-frame clones and lacks some. The sample carries approximately 99,000 clones, over 75% recorded once. Sequences were derived from peripheral blood, sampled in the second trimester of pregnancy. The receptor was isolated from a female donor in good health, enrolled as a control in a pregnancy study. The V call is TRBV27, the J call TRBJ2-7; D may be TRBD2 (6 bases). The CDR3 protein is CATRRRGLSYEQYF. As DNA, the CDR3 is TGTGCCACCCGCCGGCGGGGCTTATCCTACGAGCAGTACTTC.